This entry lists 21 T cell receptor beta chains sequenced from one sample in a study of T cell changes during pregnancy in multiple sclerosis. Generated by immunoSEQ multiplex PCR, the TCRdb table keeps only in-frame clones and is missing some. Of some 77,000 clones in the sample, over 85% were seen once. This specimen was peripheral blood, taken in the second trimester of pregnancy. The receptor set was obtained from a female donor in good health, enrolled as a control in a pregnancy study.

This chain's CDR3 is CASSLGGGYEQYF. For the CDR3, the DNA is TGCGCCAGCAGCTTGGGAGGCGGATACGAGCAGTACTTC. This chain uses TRBV5-1 with TRBJ2-7; D remains ambiguous. The germline CDR1 and CDR2 sequences are SGHRS and YFSETQ. With 0 bases removed from V and 4 bases from J, the gap between germline ends came to 8 bases. The CDR3 totals 13 residues.

The chain uses TRBV5-6 and TRBJ1-4; 7 positions agree with TRBD1. Germline CDR1 is SGHDT and CDR2 is YYEEEE. This CDR3 contains 17 residues. With V trimmed by 0 bases and J by 5 bases, 10 bases remained unmatched. The CDR3 sequence is CASSLVTLGQQNEKLFF. CDR3 sequence (DNA): TGTGCCAGCAGCTTGGTGACCTTGGGACAGCAAAATGAAAAACTGTTTTTT.

This clone was seen only once. The chain uses TRBV18 and TRBJ2-2, with 11 bases matching TRBD1. J gave up 6 bases and V 3 bases, and 6 bases lay outside the gene matches. There are 16 residues in the CDR3. The germline V gene encodes CDR1 KGHSH and CDR2 LQKENI. The CDR3 reads CASSPSRDRGSGELFF. The CDR3 nucleotides read TGTGCCAGCTCACCGTCAAGGGACAGGGGGTCCGGGGAGCTGTTTTTT.

The rearrangement links TRBV6-5 to TRBJ2-7, with 9 nucleotides matching TRBD1. CDR1 and CDR2 from the germline V gene are MNHEY and SVGAGI. The CDR3 contains 14 residues. V lost 7 bases to trimming and J lost 0 bases; unmatched junction nucleotides: 4. The CDR3 DNA reads TGTGCCAGCAAGAACAGGGGGCTCTCCTACGAGCAGTACTTC. It codes for CASKNRGLSYEQYF.

The chain combines TRBV6-6 with TRBJ1-1; the D gene is possibly TRBD1 (5 bases). The CDR3 length is 14 residues. V dropped 4 bases and J dropped 1 base, with 10 bases sitting between them. CDR1 and CDR2 (germline): MNHNY, SVGAGI (reference sequence). In DNA form, the CDR3 reads TGTGCCAGCAGTTCCGGGACTTCGAACACTGAAGCTTTCTTT. Protein product: CASSSGTSNTEAFF.

The chain links TRBV18 to TRBJ1-6; maybe TRBD1 (5 bases). The V end was cut by 2 bases, the J end by 3 bases, with 8 bases between. The CDR3 totals 15 residues. Germline V lookup: CDR1 KGHSH, CDR2 LQKENI. In nucleotides, the CDR3 is TGTGCCAGCTCACCAATTGACAGCTATAATTCACCCCTCCACTTT. Translation gives CASSPIDSYNSPLHF.

The chain recombines TRBV4-1 with TRBJ2-2; D is unresolved. Trimming shortened V by 0 bases and J by 0 bases, and 11 bases separated the two germline ends. CDR1 MGHRA and CDR2 YSYEKL come from the germline V gene. This CDR3 region has 17 residues. CDR3 DNA: TGCGCCAGCAGCCAAGAGCACGCCGCAGCGAACACCGGGGAGCTGTTTTTT. Translated, it gives CASSQEHAAANTGELFF.

The chain recombines TRBV27 with TRBJ1-5; no firm D call. Germline V CDR1 and CDR2: MNHEY, SMNVEV (reference sequence). Trimming took off 5 bases at V and 3 bases at J, with 5 bases between the two ends. The CDR3 is 12 residues long. CDR3 DNA: TGTGCCAGCAGTCCCTTCAATCAGCCCCAGCATTTT. Translation: CASSPFNQPQHF.

The V call is TRBV4-3, the J call TRBJ1-1, with D unresolved. The CDR3 spans 13 residues. V lost 3 bases to trimming and J lost 4 bases, with 9 bases between them. The V gene's germline CDR1 is LGHNA and CDR2 YSLEER. The CDR3 sequence: CASSHSTGTEAFF. The DNA of the CDR3 is TGCGCCAGCAGCCATTCTACGGGCACTGAAGCTTTCTTT.

This chain links TRBV5-1 with TRBJ2-3, with no clear D. Trimming pared 2 bases from V and 1 base from J, leaving 11 bases between. Germline V CDR1 and CDR2: SGHRS, YFSETQ. This CDR3 contains 15 residues. CDR3 in DNA: TGCGCCAGCAGCTTAACGGTGTTGGGCACAGATACGCAGTATTTT. Protein product: CASSLTVLGTDTQYF.

This chain connects TRBV15 to TRBJ2-6, with TRBD1 identical over 8 bases. V lost 5 bases and J lost 2; bases outside the gene matches: 11. The CDR3 is 18 residues long. The germline V gene has CDR1 LNHNV and CDR2 YYDKDF (reference sequence). CDR3 nucleotides: TGTGCCACCAGCTCCCAGGGGGCCTGGGGAACTGGGGCCAACGTCCTGACTTTC. This codes for CATSSQGAWGTGANVLTF.

The chain recombines TRBV18 with TRBJ1-1; D might be TRBD1 (5 bases). Between the trimmed V and J ends, which lost 4 bases and 4 bases, there was a span of 10 bases. The CDR3 runs 13 residues. Germline V gene data show CDR1 as KGHSH and CDR2 as LQKENI. CDR3: CASSRGGATEAFF. Written as DNA, the CDR3 is TGTGCCAGCTCACGGGGTGGGGCCACTGAAGCTTTCTTT.

This clone was recorded once. This chain joins TRBV5-1 and TRBJ2-5, with TRBD2 as a possible D gene (6 bases). From germline, CDR1 is SGHRS and CDR2 YFSETQ. The CDR3 covers 14 residues. Between the trimmed V and J ends, which lost 3 bases and 7 bases, there was a span of 16 bases. The CDR3 DNA sequence: TGCGCCAGCAGCTCCGTTGGCGGGGTGGGGACCCAGTACTTC. Translating it yields CASSSVGGVGTQYF. Using reference TRBV5-1 and TRBJ2-5 for the parts outside the CDR3, the full variable domain is KAGVTQTPRYLIKTRGQQVTLSCSPISGHRSVSWYQQTPGQGLQFLFEYFSETQRNKGNFPGRFSGRQFSNSRSEMNVSTLELGDSALYLCASSSVGGVGTQYFGPGTRLLVL.

The chain uses TRBV7-2 and TRBJ1-3; possible D gene TRBD1, 5 bases. Germline V lookup: CDR1 SGHTA, CDR2 FQGNSA. The CDR3 extends over 15 amino acids. The V and J ends lost 3 bases and 3 bases respectively, with 12 bases between them. The CDR3 loop reads CASSLAWGGGNTIYF. The CDR3 nucleotides are TGTGCCAGCAGCTTGGCCTGGGGGGGTGGAAACACCATATATTTT.

The CDR3 loop reads CATSRAGSYEQYF. The CDR3 DNA is TGTGCCACCAGCAGGGCCGGGAGCTACGAGCAGTACTTC. The rearrangement uses TRBV15 and TRBJ2-7, with D perhaps TRBD2 (6 bases). This CDR3 has 13 amino acids. Trimming cost V 3 bases and J 3 bases, with 9 bases left between them. Germline CDR1 and CDR2: LNHNV and YYDKDF (reference sequence).

This chain joins TRBV19 and TRBJ1-1; 12 bases map to TRBD1. V lost 3 bases to trimming and J lost 2 bases; unmatched junction nucleotides: 4. This CDR3 contains 16 residues. CDR1 and CDR2 (germline): LNHDA, SQIVND (reference sequence). In DNA form, the CDR3 reads TGTGCCAGTAGTATGGGACAGGGGGCTGGCAACACTGAAGCTTTCTTT. Translation gives CASSMGQGAGNTEAFF.

The rearrangement joins TRBV6-5 to TRBJ1-3, with TRBD1 as a possible D gene (5 bases). CDR3 length equals 15 residues. Germline loops: CDR1 MNHEY, CDR2 SVGAGI. The V end lost 10 bases, the J end lost 0 bases, and 16 bases lay between the germline ends. CDR3 region: CATSPRGGSGNTIYF. The CDR3 region has the DNA TGTGCCACCTCACCTAGGGGAGGCTCTGGAAACACCATATATTTT.

This chain joins TRBV20-1 and TRBJ2-7; D ambiguous. Germline V gives CDR1 DFQATT, CDR2 SNEGSKA (reference sequence). The CDR3 has 11 residues. V lost 3 bases and J 3 bases, leaving 6 bases between the germline ends. The CDR3 loop is CSASRLYEQYF. The CDR3 DNA reads as TGCAGTGCTAGTCGACTCTACGAGCAGTACTTC.

This clone was seen only once. V usage is TRBV5-1 and J usage is TRBJ2-3; TRBD2 matches 9 bases. The CDR3 extends over 16 amino acids. CDR1 is SGHRS, CDR2 YFSETQ, per germline. V was pared by 0 bases and J by 4 bases, with 6 bases of the junction left unmatched. The CDR3 DNA is TGCGCCAGCAGCTTGGAACGTGCGGGGGGGGCAGATACGCAGTATTTT. It specifies CASSLERAGGADTQYF.

The chain has TRBV28 and TRBJ1-1; maybe TRBD1 (5 bases). Between the trimmed V and J ends, which lost 9 bases and 3 bases, there was a span of 11 bases. The CDR3 has 12 residues. The germline gives CDR1 MDHEN, CDR2 SYDVKM. The CDR3 coding sequence is TGTGCCAGTAAGGCGGGGGACACTGAAGCTTTCTTT. Amino acid sequence: CASKAGDTEAFF.

The V gene is TRBV4-3, the J gene TRBJ1-2; 8 bases map to TRBD1. Unmatched junction bases numbered 7, after V lost 0 bases and J lost 4 bases. This CDR3 spans 16 amino acids. Germline CDR1 LGHNA, CDR2 YSLEER. The CDR3 sequence: CASSQDTGTGVYGYTF. The CDR3 nucleotides read TGCGCCAGCAGCCAAGATACCGGGACAGGAGTCTATGGCTACACCTTC.